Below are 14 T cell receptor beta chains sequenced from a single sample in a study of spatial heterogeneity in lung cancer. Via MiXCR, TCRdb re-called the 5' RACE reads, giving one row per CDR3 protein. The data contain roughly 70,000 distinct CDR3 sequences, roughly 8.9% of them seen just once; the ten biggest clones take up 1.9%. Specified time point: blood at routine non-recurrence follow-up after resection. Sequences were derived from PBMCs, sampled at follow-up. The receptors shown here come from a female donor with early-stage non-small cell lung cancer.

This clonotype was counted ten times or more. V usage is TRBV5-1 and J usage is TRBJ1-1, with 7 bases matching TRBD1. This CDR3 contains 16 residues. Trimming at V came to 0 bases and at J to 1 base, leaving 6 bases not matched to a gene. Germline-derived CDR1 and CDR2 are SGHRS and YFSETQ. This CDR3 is CASSLAVGQKNTEAFF. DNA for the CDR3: TGCGCCAGCAGCTTGGCCGTGGGACAGAAGAACACTGAAGCTTTCTTT.

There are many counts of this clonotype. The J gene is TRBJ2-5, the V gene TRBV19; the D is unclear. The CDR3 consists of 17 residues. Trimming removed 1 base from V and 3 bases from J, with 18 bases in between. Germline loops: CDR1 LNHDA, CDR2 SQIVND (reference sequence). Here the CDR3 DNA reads TGTGCCAGTAGTATAGGACGCTATCTAGAAGAAGAAGAGACCCAGTACTTC. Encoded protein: CASSIGRYLEEEETQYF.

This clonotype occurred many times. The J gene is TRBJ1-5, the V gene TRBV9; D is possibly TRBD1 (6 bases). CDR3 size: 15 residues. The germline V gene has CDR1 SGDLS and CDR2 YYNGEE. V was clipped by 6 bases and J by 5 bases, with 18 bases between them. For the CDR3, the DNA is TGTGCCAGCACCCAGGGGCCCACGACGGATCAGCCCCAGCATTTT. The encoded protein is CASTQGPTTDQPQHF.

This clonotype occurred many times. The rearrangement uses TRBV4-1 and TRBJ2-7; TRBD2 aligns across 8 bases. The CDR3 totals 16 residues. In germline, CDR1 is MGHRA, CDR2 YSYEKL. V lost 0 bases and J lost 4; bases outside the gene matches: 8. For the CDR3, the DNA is TGCGCCAGCAGCCAAGATCCGGGAGGGTTTAGATACGAGCAGTACTTC. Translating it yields CASSQDPGGFRYEQYF.

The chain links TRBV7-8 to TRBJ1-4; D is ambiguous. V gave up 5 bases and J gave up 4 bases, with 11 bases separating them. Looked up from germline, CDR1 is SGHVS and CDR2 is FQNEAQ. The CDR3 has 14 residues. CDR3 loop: CASSEIRSNEKLFF. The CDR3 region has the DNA TGTGCCAGCAGCGAGATACGCAGTAATGAAAAACTGTTTTTT.

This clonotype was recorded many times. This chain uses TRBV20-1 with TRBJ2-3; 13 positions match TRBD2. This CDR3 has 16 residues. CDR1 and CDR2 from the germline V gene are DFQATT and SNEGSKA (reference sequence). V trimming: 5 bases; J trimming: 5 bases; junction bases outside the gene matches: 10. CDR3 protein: CSAAPGLAGDIDTQYF. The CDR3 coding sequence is TGCAGTGCTGCTCCCGGACTAGCGGGAGACATAGATACGCAGTATTTT.

The CDR3 DNA reads as TGTGCCAGCCTCTTAGGGGGGAGGAACACTGAAGCTTTCTTT. Translated, it gives CASLLGGRNTEAFF. V usage is TRBV12-3 or TRBV12-4 and J usage is TRBJ1-1; a weak D match, TRBD1 (6 bases). The CDR3 extends over 14 amino acids. The germline V and J ends were trimmed by 8 bases and 1 base, with 14 bases remaining between them.

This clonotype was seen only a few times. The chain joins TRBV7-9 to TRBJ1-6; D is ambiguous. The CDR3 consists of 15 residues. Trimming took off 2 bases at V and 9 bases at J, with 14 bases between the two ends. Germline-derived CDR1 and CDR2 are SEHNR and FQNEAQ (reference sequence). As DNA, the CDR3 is TGTGCCAGCAGCTTAAGCACGGCAAAGAGTTCACCCCTCCACTTT. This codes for CASSLSTAKSSPLHF.

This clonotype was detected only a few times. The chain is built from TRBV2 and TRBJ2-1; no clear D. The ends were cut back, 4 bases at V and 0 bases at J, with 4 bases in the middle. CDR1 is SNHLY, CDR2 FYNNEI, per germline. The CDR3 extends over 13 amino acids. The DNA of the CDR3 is TGTGCCAGCAGTGGGGTCTCCTACAATGAGCAGTTCTTC. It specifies CASSGVSYNEQFF. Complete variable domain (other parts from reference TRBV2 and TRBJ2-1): EPEVTQTPSHQVTQMGQEVILRCVPISNHLYFYWYRQILGQKVEFLVSFYNNEISEKSEIFDDQFSVERPDGSNFTLKIRSTKLEDSAMYFCASSGVSYNEQFFGPGTRLTVL.

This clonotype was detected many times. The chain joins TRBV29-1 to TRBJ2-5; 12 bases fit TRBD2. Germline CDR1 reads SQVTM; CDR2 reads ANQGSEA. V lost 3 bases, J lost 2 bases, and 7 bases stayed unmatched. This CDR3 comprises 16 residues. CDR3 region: CSVDGLAGIMQETQYF. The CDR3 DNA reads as TGCAGCGTTGACGGACTAGCGGGGATAATGCAAGAGACCCAGTACTTC.

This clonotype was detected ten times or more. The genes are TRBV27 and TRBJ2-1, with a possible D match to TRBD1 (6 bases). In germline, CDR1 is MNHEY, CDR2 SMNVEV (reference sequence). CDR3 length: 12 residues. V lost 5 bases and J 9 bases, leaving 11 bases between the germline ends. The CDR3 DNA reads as TGTGCCAGCAGTCCCACAGGGTCTGAGCAGTTCTTC. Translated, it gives CASSPTGSEQFF.

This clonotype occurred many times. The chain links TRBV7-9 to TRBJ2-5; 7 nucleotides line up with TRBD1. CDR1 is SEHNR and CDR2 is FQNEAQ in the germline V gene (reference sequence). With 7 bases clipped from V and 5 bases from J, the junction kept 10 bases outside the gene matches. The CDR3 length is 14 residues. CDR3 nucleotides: TGTGCCAGCAAGGGGGCCACAGAGGTGGAGACCCAGTACTTC. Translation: CASKGATEVETQYF.

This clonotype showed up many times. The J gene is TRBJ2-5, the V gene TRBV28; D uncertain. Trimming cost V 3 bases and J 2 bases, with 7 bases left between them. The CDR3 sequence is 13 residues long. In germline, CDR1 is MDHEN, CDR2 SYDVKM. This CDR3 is CASSFRAQETQYF. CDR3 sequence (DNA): TGTGCCAGCAGTTTTAGGGCACAAGAGACCCAGTACTTC.

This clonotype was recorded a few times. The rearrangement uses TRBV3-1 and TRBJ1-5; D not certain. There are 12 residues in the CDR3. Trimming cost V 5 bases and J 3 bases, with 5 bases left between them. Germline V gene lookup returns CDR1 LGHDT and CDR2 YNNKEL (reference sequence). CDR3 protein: CASSTLNQPQHF. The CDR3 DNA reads TGTGCCAGCAGCACTCTCAATCAGCCCCAGCATTTT. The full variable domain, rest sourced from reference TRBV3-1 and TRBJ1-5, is DTAVSQTPKYLVTQMGNDKSIKCEQNLGHDTMYWYKQDSKKFLKIMFSYNNKELIINETVPNRFSPKSPDKAHLNLHINSLELGDSAVYFCASSTLNQPQHFGDGTRLSIL.